One TCR beta chain is described in this entry. This CDR3 is 14 amino acids long. Germline CDR1 and CDR2: SGHRS and YFSETQ. The V segment lost 3 bases and the J segment 3 bases; nucleotides outside the gene matches: 1. Regarding time point: healthy volunteer bleed at 6 weeks. Blood, whole and unfractionated, served as the source for total RNA extraction. The source of the sample is a study of human T cells and chemical hapten exposure. Within the library, unique molecular identifiers were attached to each individual cDNA molecule. TCRdb re-called the RACE reads through MiXCR, storing one row per CDR3 protein. Among approximately 81,000 distinct CDR3 sequences listed, about 8.7% were seen once.

The clonotype comes from a male donor in good health. Some clones in this sample may be carry-over from other donors' samples. Sequences were obtained from whole blood. The chain combines TRBV5-1 with TRBJ2-2; 8 nucleotides line up with TRBD2. The CDR3 DNA follows: TGCGCCAGCAGCTCGGGACTAGACACCGGGGAGCTGTTTTTT. Its protein product is CASSSGLDTGELFF.